This T cell receptor (beta chain) is drawn from a study of T-cell reconstitution after alpha-beta-depleted transplantation in children. Notes on this clonotype: Its antigen is still unknown.

The germline V gene has CDR1 SGHAT and CDR2 FQNNGV. V shed 3 bases and J shed 1 base, with 6 bases lying between them. The CDR3 has 13 residues. Study-level findings and limits: For some patients, TCRbeta diversity was high at day 60 because of recipient T cells and thymic progenitors that survived. The main origin of T-cell counts and diversity one year after transplant was newly produced T cells. Alpha-beta T cells present about two months after transplant were reported to originate from several hundred expanded graft clones.

A library of TCRbeta sequences, prepared with unique molecular identifiers, was generated. TCRdb reanalysed the PCR reads using MiXCR and keeps one entry per CDR3 protein. Among around 300,000 distinct CDR3 sequences listed, almost 8% were seen once. The origin of this receptor is a female patient aged 2-10 years who had a stem cell transplant for Fanconi anemia, so the T cells may come from the graft donor. This specimen was peripheral blood, taken 360 days after TCRalphabeta/CD19-depleted stem cell transplant. The V and J genes are TRBV11-2 and TRBJ1-1; unclear D gene. The CDR3 sequence: CASSFARNTEAFF. The DNA for the CDR3 is TGTGCCAGCAGCTTTGCCAGGAACACTGAAGCTTTCTTT.